The present T cell receptor (beta chain) was sequenced within a study of T cells expressing NK-cell markers. Germline CDR1 and CDR2: SGHRS and YFSETQ. The CDR3 spans 15 residues. Turning to this clonotype: No antigen is known for it.

Using the 5' RACE reads, TCRdb records one entry per CDR3 protein without DNA. Its clone listing holds some 280,000 distinct CDR3 sequences. Regarding the study as a whole: Whether expanded NKG2C+ T cell clones were HCMV-specific remained unclear.

The chain uses TRBV5-1 and TRBJ2-5; the D call from TCRdb, TRBD2, cannot be confirmed without DNA. This TCR derives from a man aged 18 to 30 in good health. The sequenced sample consisted of blood T cells: a sorted CD56 or NKG2C T cell subset, CD4+ or CD8+ T cells, or bulk PBMC T cells (not recorded which). Here the CDR3 reads CASSGGLAKEETQYF. The complete variable domain, with remaining parts taken from reference TRBV5-1 and TRBJ2-5, reads KAGVTQTPRYLIKTRGQQVTLSCSPISGHRSVSWYQQTPGQGLQFLFEYFSETQRNKGNFPGRFSGRQFSNSRSEMNVSTLELGDSALYLCASSGGLAKEETQYFGPGTRLLVL.